This paragraph covers one T cell receptor beta chain sequence. This receptor's antigen is unknown. No base quality values were provided; no much bigger clone lies one nucleotide off. The iRepertoire nested amplicon-rescue multiplex PCR (arm-PCR) platform was used to amplify TCR alpha and beta CDR3 regions from RNA. One-step reverse transcription and amplification used roughly 100-450 ng of tissue mRNA or PBMC total RNA as input. After bead purification, a secondary multiplex PCR added Illumina adapters, and libraries were gel-purified between 200 and 400 bp. The libraries contained internal 6-nucleotide barcodes that were used for demultiplexing. Sequencing of the libraries was done on an Illumina MiSeq using 2x220 or 2x250 nucleotide paired-end reads. As for the original processing: Paired reads were merged with FLASH 1.2.11 and aligned to the GRCh37 human genome with BWA-MEM before extracting TRA and TRB reads. V and J assignment used an IMGT-derived reference of cassette sequences and CDR3 motifs that included pseudogenes. Reads were translated in three frames, and productive CDR3s were defined by a C…FGXG motif without stop codons. A clonotype was defined as a unique combination of a V-J cassette pair and a CDR3 amino acid sequence. Filtering of reads was based on Hamming distance, with the threshold set by the sequence error rate of each sample in mapped regions. In TCRdb, the public reads were trimmed at Q25 with fastp and aligned with MiXCR, with productive beta chains retained. Entries are consolidated by CDR3 protein sequence, retaining the most common genes and DNA. The V and J calls were determined by TCRdb, not by the authors. The sample table lists around 150,000 distinct CDR3 sequences, about two fifths of them with a count of one. Over 15% of the sample goes to the ten largest clones.

V loses 10 bases at its end and J loses 5 bases; junction bases beyond the gene matches: 4. The CDR3, from cysteine to phenylalanine, totals 11 residues. Left in the record is the CDR3 DNA by itself, 33 bases read in frame from the first base. For CDR1 and CDR2, the germline V gene (reference sequence) lists SEHNR and FQNEAQ. The record originates from a study of glioma-infiltrating T cells (dated by TCRdb to about 2016). Some background on the complete study: Sequencing of TCR alpha- and beta-chain repertoires was performed on glioma tissue, on non-neoplastic brain tissue, and on matched peripheral blood mononuclear cells. To measure divergence between tissue and blood T-cell populations, each tissue-infiltrating repertoire was compared with the peripheral blood repertoire of the same patient. The paired cohort was made up of three low-grade glioma patients, several primary glioblastoma patients and three non-glioma patients who contributed non-neoplastic brain tissue.

Here is what the overall study found, with its caveats: Small numbers underpinned the group comparisons: roughly 8 glioblastoma patients, three low-grade glioma patients and three non-neoplastic patients. Very few CDR3 sequences were shared between tissue and blood, attributed to high CDR3 diversity and limited sampling. VJ-independent divergence between tissue and blood was below expectation in non-neoplastic patients but above expectation in all gliomas, especially low-grade gliomas.

The receptor was derived from a human donor with low-grade glioma or glioblastoma, undergoing nonglioma brain surgery, or in good health (not recorded which). Sequencing was done on a sample of glioma tissue, nonneoplastic brain tissue, or PBMCs (not recorded which). The sequence joins TRBV7-9 to TRBJ2-7; 8 central bases correspond to TRBD1. The DNA sequence is as follows: TGTGCCATACAGGGGGTGAACGAGCAGTACTTC. The resulting protein is CAIQGVNEQYF.